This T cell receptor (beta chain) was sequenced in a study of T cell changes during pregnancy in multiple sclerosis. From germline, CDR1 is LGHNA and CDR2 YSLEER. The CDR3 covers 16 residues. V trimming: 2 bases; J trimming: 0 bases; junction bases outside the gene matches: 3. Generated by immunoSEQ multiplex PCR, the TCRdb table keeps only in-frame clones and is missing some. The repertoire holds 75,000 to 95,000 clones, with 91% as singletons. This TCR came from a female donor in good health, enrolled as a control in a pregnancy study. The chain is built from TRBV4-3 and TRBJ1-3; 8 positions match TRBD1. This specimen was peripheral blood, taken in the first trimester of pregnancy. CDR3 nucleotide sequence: TGCGCCAGCAGCCAAACGACAGGGGTCTCTGGAAACACCATATATTTT. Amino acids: CASSQTTGVSGNTIYF.